In this sample, the clone carrying this T cell receptor (beta chain) turned up once. Its antigen is still unknown. Researchers grouped second doses given at about 4 or about 12 weeks into one pool. The sample is drawn from a study of T cell responses to AZD1222 COVID-19 vaccine. General observations from the study: Females outnumbered males among donors, who were mostly white British; clonal diversity was possibly underestimated.

Assay used: immunoSEQ multiplex PCR; TCRdb lists only in-frame clones, some missing. The data hold 100,000 or so clones, with about 87% observed a single time. The input for sequencing was peripheral blood, taken 28 days after the second AZD1222 dose. The source of this sequence is an adult who received the AZD1222 COVID-19 vaccine.

The CDR3 sequence: CASSEQGGYGYTF. CDR3 coding DNA: TGTGCCAGCAGCGAACAGGGAGGATATGGCTACACCTTC. This chain joins TRBV7-9 and TRBJ1-2; the D gene is possibly TRBD1 (6 bases). Trimming removed 5 bases at V and 5 bases at J, with 12 bases between. Germline CDR1 is SEHNR and CDR2 is FQNEAQ (reference sequence). This CDR3 comprises 13 residues.